In this sample, the clone carrying this T cell receptor beta chain turned up many times. This sample is drawn from a study of blood T cells in healthy people across ages. A J-beta primer mix and a sample-barcoded 5' primer were used in a second PCR of roughly 7 to 12 cycles. In TCRdb, the 5' RACE reads were re-called with MiXCR into one record per CDR3 protein. This sample has 1 million or so distinct CDR3 sequences, with about 23% found just once. The CDR3 sequence is 12 residues long. Per germline, CDR1 SGHTA and CDR2 FQGNSA. With V trimmed by 9 bases and J by 7 bases, 1 base remained unmatched. These records were also assigned to another study, of T cells of mothers and their children.

This TCR was recovered from a girl aged 2 to 10 in good health. The sample consisted of blood. The genes are TRBV7-2 and TRBJ2-1; TRBD2 agrees at 12 bases. The CDR3 bases are TGTGCCAGTGGACTAGCGGGGAATGAGCAGTTCTTC. This codes for CASGLAGNEQFF.